Listed here are 17 T cell receptor beta chains from one sample, sequenced in a study of T cells in Graves' hyperthyroidism and ophthalmopathy. It was RNA transcripts that yielded the amplified TCR beta CDR3 regions. The TCR CDR3 first-round RT-PCR relied on the HTBI primer set. From the multiplex PCR reads, TCRdb called clonotypes with MiXCR, one entry per CDR3 protein. The table includes about 640,000 distinct CDR3 sequences, about 20% detected once. The sequencing sample was made of blood. Receptors originate from a young man with Graves' ophthalmopathy.

This chain connects TRBV29-1 to TRBJ1-2; weak D call: TRBD1 (5 bases). Germline loops: CDR1 SQVTM, CDR2 ANQGSEA. Trimming took off 5 bases at V and 4 bases at J, with 14 bases between the two ends. The CDR3 has 13 residues. The CDR3 protein is CSVYEGPVYGYTF. Written as DNA, the CDR3 is TGCAGCGTTTACGAGGGGCCAGTCTATGGCTACACCTTC.

This clonotype came up a few times. The V call is TRBV7-2, the J call TRBJ2-1; D not certain. V was clipped by 3 bases and J by 7 bases, with 13 bases between them. The V gene's germline CDR1 is SGHTA and CDR2 FQGNSA. This CDR3 comprises 14 residues. The CDR3 DNA sequence: TGTGCCAGCAGCTTCTCGCCAGGTCGGAATGAGCAGTTCTTC. Its protein product is CASSFSPGRNEQFF.

This clonotype was seen at least ten times. The chain has TRBV6-5 and TRBJ2-7; 7 nucleotides agree with TRBD2. Germline loops: CDR1 MNHEY, CDR2 SVGAGI. J was trimmed by 0 bases and V by 1 base; bases with no gene match: 9. This CDR3 region has 17 residues. The chain's CDR3 is CASSYWEGLLSSYEQYF. The DNA of the CDR3 is TGTGCCAGCAGTTACTGGGAGGGACTCCTCAGCTCCTACGAGCAGTACTTC.

V is TRBV19 and J is TRBJ2-7; D remains ambiguous. V dropped 6 bases and J dropped 2 bases, with 14 bases sitting between them. The CDR3 extends over 14 amino acids. Looked up from germline, CDR1 is LNHDA and CDR2 is SQIVND (reference sequence). CDR3 protein: CASRGRLQPYEQYF. CDR3 DNA: TGTGCCAGTAGAGGACGGCTCCAACCCTACGAGCAGTACTTC. The full variable domain, with the rest looked up from reference TRBV19 and TRBJ2-7, is DGGITQSPKYLFRKEGQNVTLSCEQNLNHDAMYWYRQDPGQGLRLIYYSQIVNDFQKGDIAEGYSVSREKKESFPLTVTSAQKNPTAFYLCASRGRLQPYEQYFGPGTRLTVT.

The chain uses TRBV3-1 and TRBJ1-6; D is undetermined. The CDR3 runs to 13 residues. V was shortened by 3 bases and J by 9 bases, with 9 bases between the two germline ends. The germline CDR1 and CDR2 sequences are LGHDT and YNNKEL (reference sequence). In DNA form, the CDR3 reads TGTGCCAGCAGCCAGGGTGGAATTTCACCCCTCCACTTT. This translates into CASSQGGISPLHF.

About this clonotype: This may come from a read error, since a much larger clone is one base off. In DNA form, the CDR3 reads TGTGCCAGCAGCTTAGTCTCCCTGGGATCCTACGAGCAGTACTTC. Protein: CASSLVSLGSYEQYF. The chain employs TRBV7-2 and TRBJ2-7; D unresolved. The CDR3 runs to 15 residues. V shed 1 base and J shed 1 base, with 11 bases lying between them. The germline V gene has CDR1 SGHTA and CDR2 FQGNSA.

This clonotype was seen a few times. This chain links TRBV4-1 with TRBJ2-7; 9 bases are shared with TRBD1. J was trimmed by 3 bases and V by 4 bases; bases with no gene match: 7. The germline CDR1 and CDR2 sequences are MGHRA and YSYEKL. This CDR3 contains 15 residues. In DNA form, the CDR3 reads TGCGCCAGCAGCCCGCGGGACAGGGAGGACTACGAGCAGTACTTC. Its translation: CASSPRDREDYEQYF.

This clonotype was counted between two and nine times. The rearrangement links TRBV10-2 to TRBJ2-3, with D possibly being TRBD1 (6 bases). CDR1 and CDR2 (germline): WSHSY, SAAADI. V was cut by 5 bases and J by 3 bases, with 15 bases left in between. The CDR3 extends over 15 amino acids. The CDR3 spells CASSSTGKVTDTQYF. As DNA, the CDR3 is TGCGCCAGCAGTTCCACAGGGAAAGTAACAGATACGCAGTATTTT.

This clonotype has a count of ten or more. V usage is TRBV20-1 and J usage is TRBJ2-1; D might be TRBD1 or TRBD2, each matching 6 bases. The ends were cut back, 4 bases at V and 11 bases at J, with 12 bases in the middle. Germline CDR1 is DFQATT and CDR2 is SNEGSKA (reference sequence). The CDR3 sequence is 11 residues long. CDR3: CSAKPGGQQFF. CDR3 DNA sequence: TGCAGTGCTAAGCCCGGGGGCCAGCAGTTCTTC.

This clonotype was counted only a few times. The chain is built from TRBV7-2 and TRBJ2-5; 8 bases align to TRBD2. Germline CDR1 SGHTA, CDR2 FQGNSA. This CDR3 region has 16 residues. Trimming removed 5 bases from V and 4 bases from J; junction bases left unmatched: 12. In DNA, the CDR3 is TGTGCCAGCAGCCCCTCTTTGCGGGCGGGAGGAGAGACCCAGTACTTC. The encoded protein is CASSPSLRAGGETQYF. The variable domain in full, with the rest retrieved from reference TRBV7-2 and TRBJ2-5, is GAGVSQSPSNKVTEKGKDVELRCDPISGHTALYWYRQSLGQGLEFLIYFQGNSAPDKSGLPSDRFSAERTGGSVSTLTIQRTQQEDSAVYLCASSPSLRAGGETQYFGPGTRLLVL.

In its sample, this clonotype was seen a few times. The chain recombines TRBV18 with TRBJ2-3; D possibly corresponds to TRBD1 (5 bases). The CDR3 consists of 14 residues. The V and J ends lost 4 bases and 0 bases respectively, with 8 bases between them. Germline CDR1 reads KGHSH; CDR2 reads LQKENI. The CDR3 DNA is TGTGCCAGCTCACGACAGACTAGCACAGATACGCAGTATTTT. It translates to CASSRQTSTDTQYF.

The chain is built from TRBV7-9 and TRBJ2-7; no reliable D call. The CDR3 loop spans 14 amino acids. Trimming removed 4 bases from V and 5 bases from J, with 15 bases in between. Per germline, CDR1 SEHNR and CDR2 FQNEAQ (reference sequence). Here the CDR3 DNA reads TGTGCCAGCAGCTCCGCTTTCTCCGGAGACGAGCAGTACTTC. Protein sequence: CASSSAFSGDEQYF.

This clonotype appeared many times. A read error is possible here, since a much larger clone lies one base away. The CDR3 DNA follows: TGTGCCAGCAGCCCGGGACAGGGCTTCGAGCAGTACTTC. As protein: CASSPGQGFEQYF. The chain recombines TRBV13 with TRBJ2-7; 9 nucleotides agree with TRBD1. CDR1 is PRHDT, CDR2 FYEKMQ, per germline (reference sequence). V dropped 5 bases and J dropped 6; count of bases not matched to a gene: 5. This CDR3 is 13 amino acids long.

Of note for this clonotype: Being one base from a much bigger clone, this may be a read error. The CDR3 does not close with the conserved phenylalanine or tryptophan, likely indicating a read error. The chain couples TRBV3-1 to TRBJ2-7; D remains unclear. The CDR3 covers 14 residues. CDR1 LGHDT and CDR2 YNNKEL come from the germline V gene (reference sequence). The V end lost 1 base, the J end lost 1 base, and 8 bases lay between the germline ends. CDR3 sequence reads: CASSQAPRSYEQYL. CDR3 DNA: TGTGCCAGCAGCCAAGCGCCAAGATCCTACGAGCAGTACCTC.

This clonotype was found a few times. The chain couples TRBV5-1 to TRBJ1-2; D gene unclear. The germline V gene has CDR1 SGHRS and CDR2 YFSETQ. The CDR3 is 14 amino acids. The ends were cut back, 3 bases at V and 0 bases at J, with 9 bases in the middle. CDR3 sequence reads: CASSSGMTNYGYTF. Here the CDR3 DNA reads TGCGCCAGCAGCTCTGGGATGACTAACTATGGCTACACCTTC.

This chain's CDR3 is CASSLFSGQGSYNEQFF. The CDR3 nucleotides read TGTGCCAGCAGTTTATTTTCGGGACAGGGGTCCTACAATGAGCAGTTCTTC. J is TRBJ2-1 and V is TRBV2; 10 positions match TRBD1. The germline V gene encodes CDR1 SNHLY and CDR2 FYNNEI. With 5 bases clipped from V and 1 base from J, the junction kept 8 bases outside the gene matches. The CDR3 runs 17 residues.

The chain couples TRBV19 to TRBJ1-5; 8 bases fit TRBD1. V lost 3 bases, J lost 0 bases, and 13 bases stayed unmatched. Per the germline V gene, CDR1 is LNHDA and CDR2 is SQIVND (reference sequence). The CDR3 has 19 amino acids. The CDR3: CASSIGQGYFTGSNQPQHF. As DNA, the CDR3 is TGTGCCAGTAGTATCGGACAGGGATATTTCACGGGTAGCAATCAGCCCCAGCATTTT.